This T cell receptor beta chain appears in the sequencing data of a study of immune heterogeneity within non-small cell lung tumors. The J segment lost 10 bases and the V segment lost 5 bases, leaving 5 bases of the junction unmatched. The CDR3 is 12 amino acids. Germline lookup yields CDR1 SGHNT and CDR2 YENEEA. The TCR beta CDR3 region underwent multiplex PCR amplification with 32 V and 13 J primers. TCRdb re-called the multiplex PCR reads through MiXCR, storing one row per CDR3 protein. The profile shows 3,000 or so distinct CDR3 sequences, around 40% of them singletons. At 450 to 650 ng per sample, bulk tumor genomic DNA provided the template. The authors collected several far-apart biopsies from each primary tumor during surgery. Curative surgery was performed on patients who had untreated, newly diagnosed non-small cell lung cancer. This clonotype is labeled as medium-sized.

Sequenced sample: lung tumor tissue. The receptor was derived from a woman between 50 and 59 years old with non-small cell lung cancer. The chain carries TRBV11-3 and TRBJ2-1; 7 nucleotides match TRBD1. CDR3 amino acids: CASSGTGVEQFF. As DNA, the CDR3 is TGTGCCAGCAGCGGAACAGGGGTCGAGCAGTTCTTC.